One and the same sample provided the 12 T cell receptor beta chains below, sequenced in a study of regulatory T cells in long-lasting Graves disease. Arm-PCR of CDR3 regions and iRepertoire HTBI primers were the basis on which TCR beta libraries were built. A single record per CDR3 protein comes from TCRdb applying MiXCR to the multiplex PCR reads. The sample shows 500,000 or so distinct CDR3 sequences, about 16% of them seen only once. Time point given: newly diagnosed GD, antithyroid drugs for less than 3 months. PBMC-derived RNA was used for the TCR library. The same data also contributed to another study, on T cells in Graves' hyperthyroidism and ophthalmopathy.

Source: peripheral blood mononuclear cells (PBMCs), taken at new diagnosis, from a patient treated with antithyroid drugs. Receptors were obtained from a woman aged 35-65 years with Graves disease.

This chain links TRBV28 with TRBJ2-7, with 7 bases matching TRBD1. Germline CDR1 is MDHEN and CDR2 is SYDVKM. Losses at the gene ends were 2 bases for V and 3 bases for J; bases not matched to a gene: 4. This CDR3 has 14 residues. The CDR3 nucleotides read TGTGCCAGCAGTTTAAACAGGGGCTTCTACGAGCAGTACTTC. Amino acid sequence: CASSLNRGFYEQYF.

This clonotype was picked up many times. This rearrangement joins TRBV15 to TRBJ2-7, with D possibly being TRBD1 or TRBD2 (6 bases each). The CDR3 spans 17 residues. Per the germline V gene, CDR1 is LNHNV and CDR2 is YYDKDF (reference sequence). The germline V and J ends were trimmed by 2 bases and 2 bases, with 19 bases remaining between them. CDR3 loop: CATSRKPGGAATYEQYF. The CDR3 DNA is TGTGCCACCAGCAGAAAACCCGGGGGCGCGGCAACCTACGAGCAGTACTTC.

This clonotype was counted many times. The chain recombines TRBV2 with TRBJ1-2; 7 bases agree with TRBD1. The V gene end was trimmed by 11 bases and the J gene end by 8 bases; junction bases not matched to a gene: 11. The CDR3 is made up of 12 amino acids. CDR1 SNHLY and CDR2 FYNNEI come from the germline V gene. For the CDR3, the DNA is TGTGCCTGGACTGGGGACAGTCCCGGCTACACCTTC. This encodes CAWTGDSPGYTF.

Details on this clonotype: One junction end does not reproduce the germline sequence, and a read error may be involved. This sequence joins TRBV11-1 and TRBJ2-7; 8 bases are a match to TRBD2. The CDR3 is made up of 15 amino acids. CDR1 is SGHAT and CDR2 is FQDESV in the germline V gene (reference sequence). CDR3 region: CASSLPAGGLGEQYF. As DNA, the CDR3 is TGCGCCAGCAGCCTCCCTGCGGGGGGACTTGGCGAGCAGTACTTC.

This clonotype was observed a handful of times. The rearrangement joins TRBV7-2 to TRBJ1-2; D is possibly TRBD1 (6 bases). V was cut by 2 bases and J by 8 bases, with 24 bases left in between. The germline V gene has CDR1 SGHTA and CDR2 FQGNSA. This CDR3 is built from 17 residues. CDR3 sequence (DNA): TGTGCCAGCAGCTTAATCCCAGCCGGGGGGCGGTACAACGGCTACACCTTC. Protein: CASSLIPAGGRYNGYTF.

This clonotype has a count of ten or more. The V call is TRBV12-3 or TRBV12-4, the J call TRBJ1-1; the match to TRBD1 covers 9 bases. The CDR3 is made up of 13 amino acids. With V trimmed by 10 bases and J by 5 bases, 8 bases remained unmatched. The CDR3 nucleotides read TGTGCCATCTCACAGGGGGCGTGGACTGAAGCTTTCTTT. Its translation is CAISQGAWTEAFF.

At least ten counts were recorded for this clonotype. The rearrangement joins TRBV5-5 to TRBJ2-5; weak D call: TRBD1 (5 bases). Germline-derived CDR1 and CDR2 are SGHKS and YYEKEE (reference sequence). The CDR3 is made up of 14 amino acids. Trimming cost V 5 bases and J 5 bases, with 16 bases left between them. CDR3 in amino acids: CASRLQYAGETQYF. The CDR3 nucleotides read TGTGCCAGCAGGCTACAGTATGCAGGGGAGACCCAGTACTTC.

The sample holds a few counts of this clonotype. The chain links TRBV2 to TRBJ2-7; 10 nucleotides align to TRBD1. The CDR3 is made up of 15 amino acids. CDR1 and CDR2 (germline): SNHLY, FYNNEI. The ends lost 1 base at V and 7 bases at J; junction bases unmatched: 7. CDR3 sequence reads: CASSEGQGAVWEQYF. The CDR3, as DNA: TGTGCCAGCAGTGAAGGACAGGGGGCGGTCTGGGAGCAGTACTTC.

This chain connects TRBV28 to TRBJ1-2; D is uncertain. Germline values: CDR1 MDHEN, CDR2 SYDVKM. The V gene lost 5 bases and the J gene lost 4 bases, with 17 bases spanning the gap. The CDR3 is 15 residues long. This CDR3 reads CASSPTDGNSYGYTF. In DNA form, the CDR3 reads TGTGCCAGCAGTCCTACCGACGGGAACAGCTATGGCTACACCTTC.

This clonotype was seen a handful of times. The rearrangement links TRBV27 to TRBJ2-3, with D unresolved. This CDR3 region has 15 residues. Trimming removed 3 bases at V and 6 bases at J, with 16 bases between. Germline V gene data show CDR1 as MNHEY and CDR2 as SMNVEV (reference sequence). The CDR3 bases are TGTGCCAGCAGTTTCGAGGCCTTCCGGATGGATACGCAGTATTTT. Translated: CASSFEAFRMDTQYF.

This clonotype was seen at least ten times. The rearrangement links TRBV5-1 to TRBJ2-1; TRBD1 is a possible D gene (5 bases). V was cut by 5 bases and J by 8 bases, with 14 bases left in between. The CDR3 is 13 amino acids. Germline V gene data show CDR1 as SGHRS and CDR2 as YFSETQ. This CDR3 reads CASSFLRGYEQFF. The CDR3 bases are TGCGCCAGCAGTTTCTTAAGGGGATATGAGCAGTTCTTC.

This clonotype was picked up many times. The V and J genes are TRBV6-1 and TRBJ2-5; the D gene is possibly TRBD2 (6 bases). V shed 5 bases and J shed 3 bases, with 10 bases lying between them. The CDR3 has 13 amino acids. Looked up from germline, CDR1 is MNHNS and CDR2 is SASEGT. CDR3 sequence (DNA): TGTGCCAGCAGTAGGGGACTTGAAGAGACCCAGTACTTC. It codes for CASSRGLEETQYF.